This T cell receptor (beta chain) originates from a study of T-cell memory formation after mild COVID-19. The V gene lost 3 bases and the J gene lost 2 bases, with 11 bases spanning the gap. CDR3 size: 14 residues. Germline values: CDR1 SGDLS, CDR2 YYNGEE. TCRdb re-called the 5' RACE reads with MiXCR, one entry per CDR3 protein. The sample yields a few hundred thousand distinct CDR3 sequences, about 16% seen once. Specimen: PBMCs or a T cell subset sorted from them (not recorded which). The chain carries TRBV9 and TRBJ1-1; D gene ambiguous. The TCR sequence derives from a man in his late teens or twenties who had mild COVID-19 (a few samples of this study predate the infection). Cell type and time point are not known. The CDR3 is CASSASTGNTEAFF. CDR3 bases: TGTGCCAGCAGCGCGTCAACGGGTAACACTGAAGCTTTCTTT.